This T cell receptor beta chain was observed in a study of T cells in tuberculosis. With 5 bases removed from V and 3 bases from J, the gap between germline ends came to 11 bases. This CDR3 comprises 13 residues. In germline, CDR1 is LNHNV, CDR2 YYDKDF (reference sequence). Here immunoSEQ multiplex PCR was the method, and the copy in TCRdb shows in-frame clones only, minus some. The sample yields about 34,000 clones, approximately 94% seen once. Documented time point: new active TB diagnosis, blood taken before or within 7 days of starting treatment. This TCR was recovered from an adult with tuberculosis. Sequenced material: PBMCs, taken at tuberculosis diagnosis. The chain joins TRBV15 to TRBJ2-7; weak D call: TRBD1 (6 bases). For the CDR3, the DNA is TGTGCCACCAGCGATCAACAGGGCTACGAGCAGTACTTC. Translated: CATSDQQGYEQYF.